This TCR beta chain is from a study of cytomegalovirus exposure and HLA in healthy donors. Concerning this clone: The antigen is undetermined.

Germline CDR1 and CDR2: ENHRY and SYGVKD. The length of the CDR3 is 13 residues. Germline trimming cut 10 bases from V and 5 bases from J; bases unmatched to any gene: 3. 60 Vbeta and 13 Jbeta primers were used in PCR. Repertoires were generated with immunoSEQ multiplex PCR, while TCRdb's copy carries only in-frame clones and drops some. The table records more than 150,000 clones, about 72% of them present only once. General study results and limits: The number of N-insertions in an Asian-associated ancestry cluster was reportedly below the approximately 690-donor mean in a later analysis.

This sequence joins TRBV10-3 and TRBJ2-5; 14 bases align to TRBD2. This sequence was found in a male donor in good health and CMV-seronegative. Sequencing was done on a sample of PBMCs. In DNA, the CDR3 is TGTGCCACGGGACTAGCGGGAGAGGAGACCCAGTACTTC. Translated: CATGLAGEETQYF.